This TCR beta chain derives from a study of OX40 agonist ivuxolimab in advanced cancers. Data came from immunoSEQ multiplex PCR; TCRdb stores just in-frame clones and leaves some out. Of some 86,000 clones listed, 90% are singletons. This clone occurred once. V was shortened by 6 bases and J by 2 bases, with 10 bases between the two germline ends. The CDR3 spans 13 residues. The germline CDR1 and CDR2 sequences are SNHLY and FYNNEI. V gene TRBV2 combines with J gene TRBJ2-5; D remains ambiguous. The material was CD4+ or CD8+ T cells sorted from blood, obtained in a trial of the OX40 agonist ivuxolimab. The receptor was derived from an adult with an advanced solid tumor such as melanoma, head and neck, liver or kidney cancer. This CDR3 reads CASRLGVQETQYF. The CDR3 nucleotides are TGTGCCAGCAGGCTTGGGGTACAAGAGACCCAGTACTTC.